This TCR beta chain is drawn from a study of blood T cell repertoires in COVID-19 (dated by TCRdb to about 2020). Regarding the research as a whole: Samples covering the acute and convalescent phases of COVID-19 were provided by collaborators in the United States, Italy and Spain. Subjects who had been exposed to COVID-19, were actively infected with it, or had recovered from it provided the deeply sampled blood TCRbeta repertoires that made up the dataset. A freely available public database, intended as a resource for researchers studying the immune response to SARS-CoV-2, is where the repertoires were released. HLA class I and class II types, where available, came from metadata supplied by the sample provider rather than from assay-based typing. Nearly every sample came with metadata listing a de-identified subject ID, COVID-19 status, age in years and sex. The prospective study material was composed of cDNA or gDNA derived from T cells, B-cell-depleted T cells, or PBMCs. The samples were drawn from two sources: the first 160 participants of the ongoing ImmuneRACE study, and 950 to 1,500 subjects contributed by 6 global collaborators. Beyond this particular receptor, the publication reports: The amount of clinical and demographic metadata varied by source and participant and was provided uncurated.

TCRbeta CDR3 regions were amplified from genomic DNA using the immunoSEQ Assay, a bias-controlled multiplex PCR. From the authors' description of their analysis: The number of nucleated cells in each sample was estimated from the amplification of reference gene primers within the assay. To quantify the absolute abundance of each unique TCRbeta CDR3 rearrangement, sequence reads were collapsed and filtered. For each sample, productive Simpson clonality was calculated by taking the square root of Simpson's diversity index across productive rearrangements. This is the immuneACCESS table as TCRdb keeps it, with only in-frame sequences that have V and J called. A part of the clones is gone; compared with another copy, unresolved V genes explain less than half, and the rest is unexplained. For V, J and clone size, that table is used; D and trimming come from the DNA. In this sample the table shows more than 60,000 clones, 70% to 90% of which occur a single time. Together, the top ten hold 4.5% to 6% of the sample.

On this clone itself: The specificity of this receptor is unknown. Per-base qualities were not stored, and no clone one base away is much larger.

From a lookup of the germline V gene, CDR1 and CDR2 are LGHNA and YNFKEQ. There are 15 amino acids in the CDR3, from cysteine to phenylalanine inclusive. Left in the record is the CDR3 DNA by itself, 45 bases read in frame from the first base. V is pruned by 4 bases and J by 2 bases, leaving 6 bases of the junction without a gene match. The collaborating institutions used their own protocols to collect whole blood in K2EDTA tubes. For TCRbeta analysis, collaborators shipped samples in one of three forms: frozen whole blood, isolated PBMCs, or DNA extracted from either of those sample types. This TCR derives from a woman at least 80 years old with active or convalescent COVID-19. The sequencing input was peripheral blood. The V and J segments used are TRBV4-2 and TRBJ2-5; 8 central bases correspond to TRBD2. The encoded CDR3 is CASSRASGSQETQYF. The nucleotides are TGTGCCAGCAGCCGGGCTAGCGGGTCACAAGAGACCCAGTACTTC.